One sample yielded the 31 T cell receptor beta chains listed below, sequenced in a study of blood T cell repertoires in COVID-19 (dated by TCRdb to the early 2020s). Libraries were constructed by the immunoSEQ multiplex PCR assay. Entries here come from immuneACCESS through TCRdb and include only in-frame sequences with V and J called. Some clones fail to appear in such tables; in the studies checked, an unresolved V gene covers under half of the shortfall, and the cause of the remainder is unknown. For this sample there are 170,000 or so clones; about 87% appear just once. The ten most abundant clones make up about 1% of the sample. Sequenced sample: peripheral blood. These receptors were collected from a woman under 30 who had recovered from COVID-19.

The genes are TRBV6-5 and TRBJ2-3, with 7 positions matching TRBD1. Germline V gene sequence: CDR1 MNHEY, CDR2 SVGAGI. V dropped 7 bases and J dropped 1; count of bases not matched to a gene: 8. The CDR3 is 15 amino acids. CDR3 region: CASKGALTGTDTQYF. The CDR3 DNA reads as TGTGCCAGCAAGGGGGCCTTGACGGGCACAGATACGCAGTATTTT.

The chain employs TRBV25-1 and TRBJ1-2; D may be TRBD1 (5 bases). V was trimmed by 6 bases and J by 5 bases, leaving 16 bases between them. The CDR3 spans 14 residues. Germline V CDR1 and CDR2: MGHDK, SYGVNS. In nucleotides, the CDR3 is TGTGCCAGCAGCCCAGGCAGGGCCTGGTATGGCTACACCTTC. It translates to CASSPGRAWYGYTF.

A note on this clone: The sample has other DNA sequences that encode this CDR3 too. This chain connects TRBV11-2 to TRBJ2-3; 10 bases are a match to TRBD2. V lost 5 bases to trimming and J lost 1 base; unmatched junction nucleotides: 3. Looked up from germline, CDR1 is SGHAT and CDR2 is FQNNGV. This CDR3 has 15 amino acids. The CDR3: CASSLAGVGTDTQYF. The CDR3 DNA is TGTGCCAGCAGCCTAGCGGGAGTCGGCACAGATACGCAGTATTTT.

There are a few counts of this clone. The chain has TRBV18 and TRBJ1-5, with 9 bases aligning to TRBD1. The CDR3 is made up of 18 amino acids. Germline V CDR1 and CDR2: KGHSH, LQKENI. Trimming removed 3 bases from V and 0 bases from J; junction bases left unmatched: 9. This CDR3 is CASSPGDRGVYSNQPQHF. The CDR3 bases are TGTGCCAGCTCACCTGGTGACAGGGGGGTATATAGCAATCAGCCCCAGCATTTT.

This sequence joins TRBV14 and TRBJ1-6; D is perhaps TRBD1 (6 bases). The germline V and J ends were trimmed by 0 bases and 11 bases, with 14 bases remaining between them. CDR1 SGHDN and CDR2 FVKESK come from the germline V gene. CDR3 length: 15 residues. This CDR3 reads CASSQDGRGMAPLHF. CDR3 coding DNA: TGTGCCAGCAGCCAAGATGGCAGGGGAATGGCACCCCTCCACTTT.

The sample holds one count of this clone. V and J are TRBV6-2 or TRBV6-3 and TRBJ1-1, with D perhaps TRBD1 (6 bases). The ends were cut back, 0 bases at V and 11 bases at J, with 13 bases in the middle. Germline V gene sequence: CDR1 MNHEY, CDR2 SVGEGT. The CDR3 consists of 13 residues. CDR3 nucleotides: TGTGCCAGCAGTTACTCGAGGGCAGGGGAGGCTTTCTTT. Translating gives CASSYSRAGEAFF.

The chain links TRBV5-1 to TRBJ2-5; 7 bases map to TRBD1. Germline values: CDR1 SGHRS, CDR2 YFSETQ. CDR3 length: 15 amino acids. The trim removed 1 base at V and 5 bases at J, leaving 8 bases unmatched. This CDR3 is CASSLQQGIRETQYF. CDR3 DNA: TGCGCCAGCAGCTTGCAACAGGGGATTAGGGAGACCCAGTACTTC.

The sample holds one count of this clone. The V and J genes are TRBV3-1 (or the pseudogene TRBV3-2) and TRBJ2-1; tentative D call: TRBD2 (6 bases). The CDR3 extends over 17 amino acids. The germline CDR1 and CDR2 sequences are LGHDT and YNNKEL (reference sequence). The germline V and J ends were trimmed by 4 bases and 4 bases, with 20 bases remaining between them. CDR3 sequence reads: CASSLRGERVGYNEQFF. The CDR3 DNA reads as TGTGCCAGCAGCCTGCGAGGGGAGCGGGTCGGATACAATGAGCAGTTCTTC.

The V call is TRBV4-1, the J call TRBJ2-7, with D possibly matching TRBD2 (7 bases). From germline, CDR1 is MGHRA and CDR2 YSYEKL. The CDR3 is 16 residues long. V was clipped by 0 bases and J by 4 bases, with 16 bases between them. The CDR3 here is CASSQDRGEGRYEQYV. The DNA for the CDR3 is TGCGCCAGCAGCCAAGATAGGGGGGAGGGACGGTACGAGCAGTACGTC.

The chain employs TRBV5-1 and TRBJ1-1, with no clear D. Germline V gene lookup returns CDR1 SGHRS and CDR2 YFSETQ. This CDR3 region has 14 residues. The V and J ends lost 0 bases and 0 bases respectively, with 6 bases between them. CDR3 amino acids: CASSLELMNTEAFF. The CDR3 DNA is TGCGCCAGCAGCTTGGAACTGATGAACACTGAAGCTTTCTTT.

The J gene is TRBJ2-1, the V gene TRBV5-4; D possibly corresponds to TRBD2 (7 bases). CDR1 and CDR2 from the germline V gene are SGHNT and YYREEE (reference sequence). Trimming left V 4 bases short and J 4 bases short, with 18 bases between. The CDR3 loop spans 16 amino acids. CDR3 in amino acids: CASSRGAFGKYNEQFF. The CDR3 DNA is TGTGCCAGCAGCCGGGGGGCTTTTGGCAAGTACAATGAGCAGTTCTTC.

This clone came up once. The chain carries TRBV7-9 and TRBJ1-1; TRBD1 might be the D (6 bases). Trimming left V 5 bases short and J 10 bases short, with 20 bases between. The germline V gene has CDR1 SEHNR and CDR2 FQNEAQ (reference sequence). The length of the CDR3 is 14 residues. CDR3 sequence: CASSPANTGSGAFF. Here the CDR3 DNA reads TGTGCCAGCAGCCCCGCTAATACAGGGAGTGGAGCTTTCTTT. The whole variable domain, remainder taken from reference TRBV7-9 and TRBJ1-1, is DTGVSQNPRHKITKRGQNVTFRCDPISEHNRLYWYRQTLGQGPEFLTYFQNEAQLEKSRLLSDRFSAERPKGSFSTLEIQRTEQGDSAMYLCASSPANTGSGAFFGQGTRLTVV.

The CDR3 sequence is CAGRGSSYEQYF. The CDR3 DNA reads TGTGCCGGGAGAGGGAGCTCCTACGAGCAGTACTTC. V and J are TRBV7-9 and TRBJ2-7; possible D gene TRBD2, 5 bases. CDR3 size: 12 residues. CDR1 and CDR2 from the germline V gene are SEHNR and FQNEAQ (reference sequence). Trimming removed 11 bases from V and 0 bases from J, with 11 bases in between.

This chain joins TRBV15 and TRBJ2-3; the D gene is possibly TRBD2 (6 bases). This CDR3 is built from 15 residues. CDR1 and CDR2 (germline): LNHNV, YYDKDF (reference sequence). With 0 bases removed from V and 4 bases from J, the gap between germline ends came to 11 bases. The CDR3 region has the DNA TGTGCCACCAGCAGAGAGGCGGGGAGAGCAGATACGCAGTATTTT. Protein sequence: CATSREAGRADTQYF.

This clone has more than one count but fewer than ten. The gene calls are TRBV7-2 and TRBJ1-5; D is uncertain. CDR1 is SGHTA, CDR2 FQGNSA, per germline. The CDR3 runs to 13 residues. V lost 5 bases and J 4 bases, leaving 9 bases between the germline ends. CDR3 sequence: CASSPDGNQPQHF. The CDR3 coding sequence is TGTGCCAGCAGCCCAGACGGGAATCAGCCCCAGCATTTT. The full variable domain, rest sourced from reference TRBV7-2 and TRBJ1-5, is GAGVSQSPSNKVTEKGKDVELRCDPISGHTALYWYRQSLGQGLEFLIYFQGNSAPDKSGLPSDRFSAERTGGSVSTLTIQRTQQEDSAVYLCASSPDGNQPQHFGDGTRLSIL.

The chain has TRBV7-2 and TRBJ2-5; 13 nucleotides line up with TRBD2. With 5 bases clipped from V and 6 bases from J, the junction kept 9 bases outside the gene matches. This CDR3 is 16 amino acids long. Germline CDR1 and CDR2: SGHTA and FQGNSA. DNA of the CDR3: TGTGCCAGCAGCCCCTCCGGACTAGCGGGGGTACAGACCCAGTACTTC. It specifies CASSPSGLAGVQTQYF.

The V gene is TRBV7-9, the J gene TRBJ1-2; a weak D match, TRBD1 (5 bases). CDR3 length: 15 residues. Deletions cut 1 base from V and 4 bases from J, with 13 bases between. The germline V gene has CDR1 SEHNR and CDR2 FQNEAQ (reference sequence). DNA of the CDR3: TGTGCCAGCAGCTTAGTGACAGTTGGATTCTATGGCTACACCTTC. Protein product: CASSLVTVGFYGYTF.

The chain couples TRBV12-3 or TRBV12-4 to TRBJ2-5; D ambiguous. V lost 4 bases to trimming and J lost 0 bases, with 6 bases between them. The CDR3 contains 13 residues. CDR3 protein: CASSSSDQETQYF. The CDR3 DNA sequence: TGTGCCAGCAGTTCGTCGGACCAAGAGACCCAGTACTTC.

V usage is TRBV29-1 and J usage is TRBJ1-1; D perhaps matches TRBD1 (6 bases). The germline CDR1 and CDR2 sequences are SQVTM and ANQGSEA. Trimming took 5 bases from V and 4 from J, leaving 20 bases between them. The CDR3 is 15 amino acids. CDR3 in amino acids: CSVIDARTGSTEAFF. CDR3 sequence (DNA): TGCAGCGTTATCGACGCCAGAACAGGGAGCACTGAAGCTTTCTTT.

The chain links TRBV7-2 to TRBJ1-5; possibly TRBD1 for D (5 bases). The CDR3 covers 14 residues. Trimming pared 1 base from V and 5 bases from J, leaving 9 bases between. Germline values: CDR1 SGHTA, CDR2 FQGNSA. CDR3 protein: CASSLGGEYQPQHF. The DNA of the CDR3 is TGTGCCAGCAGCTTAGGGGGGGAATATCAGCCCCAGCATTTT.

The CDR3 sequence: CASGFDTGGGPGNTIYF. In DNA, the CDR3 is TGTGCTAGTGGTTTTGACACAGGGGGAGGGCCTGGAAACACCATATATTTT. The J gene is TRBJ1-3, the V gene TRBV12-5; 8 bases fit TRBD1. The germline V gene encodes CDR1 LGHNT and CDR2 FRNRAP. The CDR3 extends over 17 amino acids. V trimming: 3 bases; J trimming: 2 bases; junction bases outside the gene matches: 9.

The CDR3 DNA follows: TGTGCCAGCAGCACCCCCGGGACAGGGGGTTATGAGCAGTTCTTC. It codes for CASSTPGTGGYEQFF. The chain is built from TRBV14 and TRBJ2-1; 11 nucleotides match TRBD1. The CDR3 length is 15 residues. Germline trimming cut 5 bases from V and 8 bases from J; bases unmatched to any gene: 8. Germline V CDR1 and CDR2: SGHDN, FVKESK.

This clone was seen once. The chain employs TRBV6-5 and TRBJ2-5; 10 nucleotides align to TRBD1. Germline lookup yields CDR1 MNHEY and CDR2 SVGAGI. Trimming removed 5 bases from V and 0 bases from J; junction bases left unmatched: 3. The CDR3 has 15 amino acids. CDR3 bases: TGTGCCAGCAGTCTGGACAGGGGGAACCAAGAGACCCAGTACTTC. The encoded protein is CASSLDRGNQETQYF.

The V gene is TRBV27, the J gene TRBJ2-7, with 8 bases identical to TRBD1. With V trimmed by 6 bases and J by 0 bases, 4 bases remained unmatched. CDR3 size: 14 residues. Per the germline V gene, CDR1 is MNHEY and CDR2 is SMNVEV (reference sequence). CDR3 protein: CASRPTGGSYEQYV. The CDR3 DNA is TGTGCCAGCAGGCCCACAGGGGGCTCCTACGAGCAGTACGTC.

This clone was observed once. The rearrangement uses TRBV18 and TRBJ2-1, with D possibly matching TRBD1 (6 bases). Germline V CDR1 and CDR2: KGHSH, LQKENI. Trimming shortened V by 3 bases and J by 0 bases, and 15 bases separated the two germline ends. This CDR3 is built from 17 residues. This CDR3 reads CASSPIGTPSSYNEQFF. The DNA of the CDR3 is TGTGCCAGCTCACCTATCGGGACACCTAGCTCCTACAATGAGCAGTTCTTC.

This clone was seen a single time. This chain uses TRBV11-3 with TRBJ2-7, with a tentative D call TRBD2 (6 bases). This CDR3 is 13 amino acids long. Germline V CDR1 and CDR2: SGHNT, YENEEA. V was clipped by 5 bases and J by 4 bases, with 12 bases between them. CDR3 DNA sequence: TGTGCCAGCAGCCCCGGGAGCGAGTACGAGCAGTACTTC. Encoded protein: CASSPGSEYEQYF.

The J gene is TRBJ1-1, the V gene TRBV10-3; no reliable D call. The germline V and J ends were trimmed by 0 bases and 3 bases, with 14 bases remaining between them. The germline V gene encodes CDR1 ENHRY and CDR2 SYGVKD. CDR3 length: 16 amino acids. CDR3 bases: TGTGCCATCAGTGAGTCGGGTGGAGGGAGGTACACTGAAGCTTTCTTT. Translated: CAISESGGGRYTEAFF.

The chain recombines TRBV28 with TRBJ1-3, with D uncertain. Germline loops: CDR1 MDHEN, CDR2 SYDVKM. There are 15 residues in the CDR3. V shed 3 bases and J shed 0 bases, with 9 bases lying between them. CDR3 DNA: TGTGCCAGCAGTTTGCCCAGAAGCTCTGGAAACACCATATATTTT. Its protein is CASSLPRSSGNTIYF. The variable domain in full, completed from reference TRBV28 and TRBJ1-3, reads DVKVTQSSRYLVKRTGEKVFLECVQDMDHENMFWYRQDPGLGLRLIYFSYDVKMKEKGDIPEGYSVSREKKERFSLILESASTNQTSMYLCASSLPRSSGNTIYFGEGSWLTVV.

The rearrangement links TRBV10-2 to TRBJ2-5, with D possibly matching TRBD1 (6 bases). Trimming stripped 6 bases from V and 4 bases from J, with 9 bases between. The CDR3 is 12 residues long. Germline V gives CDR1 WSHSY, CDR2 SAAADI. CDR3 DNA: TGCGCCAGCAGACAGGGTCGAGAGACCCAGTACTTC. Protein sequence: CASRQGRETQYF.

The CDR3 region is CASSFRTSGVGDTQYF. CDR3 sequence (DNA): TGTGCCAGCAGTTTCCGGACTAGCGGGGTCGGGGATACGCAGTATTTT. The chain employs TRBV27 and TRBJ2-3; TRBD2 agrees at 12 bases. V trimming: 3 bases; J trimming: 6 bases; junction bases outside the gene matches: 7. From germline, CDR1 is MNHEY and CDR2 SMNVEV (reference sequence). This CDR3 is built from 16 residues.

The chain joins TRBV2 to TRBJ1-6; no clear D. The germline V and J ends were trimmed by 5 bases and 7 bases, with 9 bases remaining between them. The CDR3 consists of 13 residues. Germline values: CDR1 SNHLY, CDR2 FYNNEI. The CDR3: CASSTGANSPLHF. CDR3 nucleotide sequence: TGTGCCAGCAGTACTGGAGCGAATTCACCCCTCCACTTT.